The 18 T cell receptor beta chains listed next were all sequenced from one sample in a study of CD8 T cells in Susac syndrome (dated by TCRdb to about 2019). The library was made by the immunoSEQ multiplex PCR assay. RNA was extracted using the RNeasy kit, and about 0.45 to 1 ug of the RNA was reverse transcribed with random hexamers. TCRdb redid the processing of the public reads, applying fastp at Q25 and MiXCR, and retained in-frame beta chains. Merged by CDR3 protein, the rows form single entries marked with the most common genes and DNA. This sample holds 75,000 to 80,000 distinct CDR3 sequences; approximately 94% were observed only once. The biggest ten clones account for about 0.52% of the sample. The sample consisted of CD8+ T cells from PBMCs. These TCRs come from a human donor with Susac syndrome.

This clonotype was recorded once. V gene TRBV7-9 combines with J gene TRBJ1-6; D unresolved. The CDR3 covers 15 residues. Germline V gene lookup returns CDR1 SEHNR and CDR2 FQNEAQ (reference sequence). V shed 1 base and J shed 0 bases, with 4 bases lying between them. The CDR3 coding sequence is TGTGCCAGCAGCTTAGATAGCTCCTATAATTCACCCCTCCACTTT. Protein sequence: CASSLDSSYNSPLHF.

The rearrangement joins TRBV6-2 or TRBV6-3 to TRBJ2-1, with TRBD2 identical over 7 bases. Germline CDR1 and CDR2: MNHEY and SVGEGT. This CDR3 spans 16 amino acids. The ends lost 2 bases at V and 3 bases at J; junction bases unmatched: 7. CDR3 amino acids: CASSYPQRDLYNEQFF. Here the CDR3 DNA reads TGTGCCAGCAGTTACCCTCAGCGGGACCTCTACAATGAGCAGTTCTTC.

Only one count was recorded for this clonotype. The chain combines TRBV25-1 with TRBJ2-7; D is unclear. Looked up from germline, CDR1 is MGHDK and CDR2 is SYGVNS. The CDR3 is made up of 10 amino acids. Trimming left V 5 bases short and J 7 bases short, with 6 bases between. The CDR3 coding sequence is TGTGCCAGCAGTTTGGGAGAGCAGTACTTC. Its translation: CASSLGEQYF.

The V and J genes are TRBV27 and TRBJ2-5; D could derive from TRBD1 or TRBD2 (5 bases each). Germline V gene lookup returns CDR1 MNHEY and CDR2 SMNVEV (reference sequence). This CDR3 region has 14 residues. V was clipped by 4 bases and J by 2 bases, with 11 bases between them. The CDR3 DNA follows: TGTGCCAGCAGTTCCCCGGGGCTTCAAGAGACCCAGTACTTC. This sequence encodes CASSSPGLQETQYF.

This sequence joins TRBV20-1 and TRBJ1-5, with no clear D. The V and J ends lost 6 bases and 3 bases respectively, with 21 bases between them. Germline V gene sequence: CDR1 DFQATT, CDR2 SNEGSKA (reference sequence). The length of the CDR3 is 16 residues. The CDR3 nucleotides read TGCAGTGCCCATAACTATAATAATCCCAACAATCAGCCCCAGCATTTT. This gives the protein CSAHNYNNPNNQPQHF.

This clonotype was detected only a few times. The V call is TRBV4-1, the J call TRBJ2-1; 14 bases align to TRBD2. With V trimmed by 0 bases and J by 6 bases, 4 bases remained unmatched. This CDR3 has 17 amino acids. In germline, CDR1 is MGHRA, CDR2 YSYEKL. CDR3 nucleotides: TGCGCCAGCAGCCAAGAGGGGGGACTAGCGGGGGTCAATGAGCAGTTCTTC. It yields the protein CASSQEGGLAGVNEQFF.

The chain has TRBV4-1 and TRBJ1-2; D not certain. V was shortened by 0 bases and J by 6 bases, with 8 bases between the two germline ends. CDR3 length: 13 residues. Germline V gene data show CDR1 as MGHRA and CDR2 as YSYEKL. Written as DNA, the CDR3 is TGCGCCAGCAGCCAAGATTCTTCCAATGGCTACACCTTC. The encoded protein is CASSQDSSNGYTF.

This clonotype has just one count. This sequence joins TRBV5-4 and TRBJ2-7, with D possibly matching TRBD1 (5 bases). From germline, CDR1 is SGHNT and CDR2 YYREEE (reference sequence). The CDR3 is 11 residues long. Trimming removed 9 bases from V and 5 bases from J, with 12 bases in between. As DNA, the CDR3 is TGTGCCACCCAAGGGGCCAACGAGCAGTACTTC. The encoded protein is CATQGANEQYF.

This chain links TRBV5-1 with TRBJ2-7; 12 bases align to TRBD1. Germline trimming cut 5 bases from V and 7 bases from J; bases unmatched to any gene: 13. The CDR3 runs to 16 residues. CDR1 and CDR2 from the germline V gene are SGHRS and YFSETQ. CDR3 sequence: CASSWPTGTGGDEQYF. For the CDR3, the DNA is TGCGCCAGCAGTTGGCCCACCGGGACAGGGGGCGATGAGCAGTACTTC.

This chain joins TRBV12-3 or TRBV12-4 and TRBJ2-1; maybe TRBD2 (5 bases). The V gene lost 6 bases and the J gene lost 8 bases, with 14 bases spanning the gap. This CDR3 spans 13 amino acids. The CDR3 DNA reads TGTGCCAGCAGGCTAGCCATAAGCGATGAGCAGTTCTTC. Residues: CASRLAISDEQFF.

The V call is TRBV27, the J call TRBJ2-7, with D possibly TRBD2 on 6 matching bases. CDR1 is MNHEY, CDR2 SMNVEV, per germline (reference sequence). Trimming shortened V by 8 bases and J by 2 bases, and 13 bases separated the two germline ends. The CDR3 is made up of 13 amino acids. This chain's CDR3 is CASGPGGPYEQYF. CDR3 sequence (DNA): TGTGCCAGCGGCCCCGGGGGACCCTACGAGCAGTACTTC.

This chain connects TRBV27 to TRBJ1-2; 7 bases line up with TRBD1. Germline CDR1 reads MNHEY; CDR2 reads SMNVEV (reference sequence). The V segment lost 5 bases and the J segment 4 bases; nucleotides outside the gene matches: 7. CDR3 length: 14 amino acids. The CDR3 nucleotides read TGTGCCAGCAGTCCTACAGGGGTGGGCTATGGCTACACCTTC. As protein: CASSPTGVGYGYTF.

The rearrangement uses TRBV5-6 and TRBJ1-6; possibly TRBD1 for D (5 bases). The germline V and J ends were trimmed by 3 bases and 7 bases, with 5 bases remaining between them. The V gene's germline CDR1 is SGHDT and CDR2 YYEEEE. The CDR3 runs to 12 residues. CDR3 bases: TGTGCCAGCAGCTGGGACAATTCACCCCTCCACTTT. Encoded protein: CASSWDNSPLHF.

The V call is TRBV24-1, the J call TRBJ1-2; D might be TRBD1 (6 bases). This CDR3 has 12 amino acids. The germline CDR1 and CDR2 sequences are KGHDR and SFDVKD. V dropped 2 bases and J dropped 8 bases, with 8 bases sitting between them. The CDR3 loop is CATSDYRDGYTF. The CDR3 nucleotides are TGTGCCACCAGTGATTACAGGGACGGCTACACCTTC.

This sequence joins TRBV2 and TRBJ1-1; D call uncertain. The germline CDR1 and CDR2 sequences are SNHLY and FYNNEI. The CDR3 runs 13 residues. With 4 bases removed from V and 1 base from J, the gap between germline ends came to 7 bases. The CDR3 here is CASSAYPNTEAFF. The CDR3 region has the DNA TGTGCCAGCAGTGCCTACCCGAACACTGAAGCTTTCTTT.

V and J are TRBV9 and TRBJ1-6; 7 positions agree with TRBD1. Germline-derived CDR1 and CDR2 are SGDLS and YYNGEE. The V and J ends lost 4 bases and 3 bases, in that order; junction bases with no gene match: 7. CDR3 size: 16 residues. The CDR3 protein is CASSPQRDSYNSPLHF. The DNA of the CDR3 is TGTGCCAGCAGCCCTCAAAGGGACAGCTATAATTCACCCCTCCACTTT. The entire variable domain, with the rest obtained from reference TRBV9 and TRBJ1-6, is as follows: DSGVTQTPKHLITATGQRVTLRCSPRSGDLSVYWYQQSLDQGLQFLIQYYNGEERAKGNILERFSAQQFPDLHSELNLSSLELGDSALYFCASSPQRDSYNSPLHFGNGTRLTVT.

The chain combines TRBV27 with TRBJ1-1; no clear D gene. The ends were cut back, 3 bases at V and 6 bases at J, with 11 bases in the middle. Germline CDR1 is MNHEY and CDR2 is SMNVEV (reference sequence). CDR3 size: 13 residues. DNA for the CDR3: TGTGCCAGCAGTTTTGGAGGGTCGGCTGAAGCTTTCTTT. Amino acids: CASSFGGSAEAFF.

CDR3 protein: CASSYLFRTSGGAPYNEQFF. The CDR3 bases are TGTGCCAGCAGTTACCTCTTTAGGACTAGCGGGGGGGCACCCTACAATGAGCAGTTCTTC. The chain uses TRBV6-5 and TRBJ2-1; TRBD2 agrees at 15 bases. Germline values: CDR1 MNHEY, CDR2 SVGAGI. The CDR3 length is 20 residues. V shed 2 bases and J 2 bases; nucleotides not matched to a gene: 10.